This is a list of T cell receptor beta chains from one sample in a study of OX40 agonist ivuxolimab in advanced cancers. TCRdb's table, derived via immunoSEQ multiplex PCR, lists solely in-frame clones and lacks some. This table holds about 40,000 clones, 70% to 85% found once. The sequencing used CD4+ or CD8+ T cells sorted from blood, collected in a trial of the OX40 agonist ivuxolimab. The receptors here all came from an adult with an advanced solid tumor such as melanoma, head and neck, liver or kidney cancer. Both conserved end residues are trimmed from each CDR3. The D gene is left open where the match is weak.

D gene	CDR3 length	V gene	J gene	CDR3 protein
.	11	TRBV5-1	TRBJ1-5	ASSLEGGGSQH
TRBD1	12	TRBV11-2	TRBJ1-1	ASSRQGADTEAF
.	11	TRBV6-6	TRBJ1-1	AISDELNTEAF
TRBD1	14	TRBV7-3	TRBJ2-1	ASSLAGQGSYNEQF
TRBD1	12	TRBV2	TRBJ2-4	ARGRTGDQNIQY
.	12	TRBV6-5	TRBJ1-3	ASSYSVEANTIY
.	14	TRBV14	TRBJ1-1	ASSFRALRRDTEAF
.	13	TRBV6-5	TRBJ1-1	ASSYSRGYVTEAF
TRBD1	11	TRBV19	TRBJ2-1	ASSTGQNNEQF
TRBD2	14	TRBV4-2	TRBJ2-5	ASSQAPSGGSETQY
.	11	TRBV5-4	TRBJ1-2	ASSTDIDYGYT
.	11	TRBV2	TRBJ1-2	ASTSEMAYGYT
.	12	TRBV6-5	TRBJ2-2	ASSFGQITGELF
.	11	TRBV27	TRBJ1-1	ASRRTGVTEAF
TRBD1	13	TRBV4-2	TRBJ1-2	ASSPQRDSNYGYT
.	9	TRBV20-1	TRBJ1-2	SARQTAGYT
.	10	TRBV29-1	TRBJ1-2	SVLGVRHGYT